The sequence of this T cell receptor beta chain was determined in a study of Ad26.COV2.S vaccination and SARS-CoV-2 variants. Study information: Enrollment placed the donor in the COV1001 Ad26.COV2.S trial arm.

The treatment: 15 to 20 received Ad26.COV2.S at low or high dose, single or two shots; 5 received placebo; per-sample allocation not given. On day 63 after the first injection, vaccine and placebo recipients gave samples. Cohort 1b enrolled adults aged 18-55 years in Boston. The junction had 9 bases not matched to a gene; V was cut back by 2 bases and J by 5 bases. The CDR3 is 16 residues long. Per germline, CDR1 MNHEY and CDR2 SVGEGT. Remarks on this clone: What it binds is unknown.

Some clones are missing from TCRdb's copy, which holds only in-frame ones; the method was immunoSEQ multiplex PCR. Here the sample spans hundreds of thousands of clones, 89% being singletons. Study-level results: Responses of spike-specific T cells (both CD8+ and CD4+) reportedly showed substantial breadth after vaccination. Total T cell responses, in the TCR breadth and depth analyses, may have been underestimated.

The V call is TRBV6-2 or TRBV6-3, the J call TRBJ2-5; 9 bases line up with TRBD2. The source was peripheral blood, collected in a trial of Ad26.COV2.S vaccine versus placebo. This TCR was sampled from a person between 18 and 59 years old who received the Ad26.COV2.S COVID-19 vaccine or a placebo. The CDR3 DNA reads as TGTGCCAGCAGTTACAGCGGGCGGGGGGGCCTTGAGACCCAGTACTTC. Translating it yields CASSYSGRGGLETQYF.